Below, 27 T cell receptor beta chains from the same sample are listed, as sequenced in a study of beta chain features in type 1 diabetes. Study findings and constraints: Type 1 diabetes patients showed a moderate but significant shortening of TCRB CDR3s in all four CD4+ subsets.

Reverse transcription of all isolated RNA meant that expressed TCRB transcripts were sequenced. TCRdb keeps only in-frame clones here, not all; method: immunoSEQ multiplex PCR. The top ten hold about 0.01% of the sample, which has a few hundred thousand clones, 10% to 15% seen once. Their target antigens are unknown. Sequenced sample: naive CD4+ T cells from blood. These receptors were collected from a woman between 18 and 30 years old with type 1 diabetes.

The chain has TRBV19 and TRBJ2-5; 9 bases match TRBD2. The CDR3 is 15 amino acids. The germline CDR1 and CDR2 sequences are LNHDA and SQIVND (reference sequence). V was clipped by 4 bases and J by 4 bases; unmatched bases: 7. The CDR3 loop is CASSSGGATIETQYF. The CDR3 DNA sequence: TGTGCCAGTAGTAGCGGGGGGGCAACTATAGAGACCCAGTACTTC.

V gene TRBV5-1 combines with J gene TRBJ2-5, with 8 nucleotides matching TRBD1. Trimming at V came to 4 bases and at J to 1 base, leaving 6 bases not matched to a gene. Germline assignment: CDR1 SGHRS and CDR2 YFSETQ. CDR3 length: 15 residues. This chain's CDR3 is CASSTGQGGQETQYF. The CDR3 DNA sequence: TGCGCCAGCAGCACCGGACAGGGTGGCCAAGAGACCCAGTACTTC.

This clone was found a few times. This chain connects TRBV29-1 to TRBJ2-3; D perhaps matches TRBD1 (6 bases). Deletions cut 4 bases from V and 7 bases from J, with 15 bases between. Germline assignment: CDR1 SQVTM and CDR2 ANQGSEA. This CDR3 has 13 residues. This chain's CDR3 is CSVVGARKNTQYF. The CDR3 DNA reads TGCAGCGTTGTGGGGGCGCGGAAAAATACGCAGTATTTT.

The table lists this clone with a few counts. The chain recombines TRBV5-1 with TRBJ2-1; TRBD1 agrees at 10 bases. From germline, CDR1 is SGHRS and CDR2 YFSETQ. V lost 9 bases and J lost 14; bases outside the gene matches: 8. The CDR3 has 11 amino acids. The CDR3, as DNA: TGCGCCATCGACAGGGGGCGCGCGGAGTTCTTC. This sequence encodes CAIDRGRAEFF.

The gene calls are TRBV5-6 and TRBJ1-4, with 8 bases lining up with TRBD1. V shed 4 bases and J 6 bases; nucleotides not matched to a gene: 2. The CDR3 has 13 amino acids. The V gene's germline CDR1 is SGHDT and CDR2 YYEEEE. CDR3 in amino acids: CASSPDRDEKLFF. The CDR3 bases are TGTGCCAGCAGCCCGGACAGGGATGAAAAACTGTTTTTT.

This clone was detected a few times. The chain joins TRBV5-6 to TRBJ1-1; D unresolved. The germline V gene has CDR1 SGHDT and CDR2 YYEEEE. Between the trimmed V and J ends, which lost 2 bases and 3 bases, there was a span of 8 bases. The CDR3 totals 13 residues. CDR3 sequence: CASSFSGYTEAFF. Written as DNA, the CDR3 is TGTGCCAGCAGCTTTTCGGGGTACACTGAAGCTTTCTTT.

There are a few counts of this clone. The chain uses TRBV15 and TRBJ1-1, with 8 bases aligning to TRBD1. This CDR3 has 14 amino acids. The trim removed 5 bases at V and 1 base at J, leaving 3 bases unmatched. The germline V gene encodes CDR1 LNHNV and CDR2 YYDKDF (reference sequence). CDR3 nucleotides: TGTGCCACCAGCCCAACAGGGGGGAACACTGAAGCTTTCTTT. Its protein is CATSPTGGNTEAFF. The entire variable domain, with the rest obtained from reference TRBV15 and TRBJ1-1, is as follows: DAMVIQNPRYQVTQFGKPVTLSCSQTLNHNVMYWYQQKSSQAPKLLFHYYDKDFNNEADTPDNFQSRRPNTSFCFLDIRSPGLGDTAMYLCATSPTGGNTEAFFGQGTRLTVV.

The rearrangement uses TRBV15 and TRBJ2-7, with no clear D. Germline CDR1 and CDR2: LNHNV and YYDKDF (reference sequence). V was shortened by 1 base and J by 3 bases, with 7 bases between the two germline ends. The CDR3 totals 13 residues. CDR3 sequence: CATSRGLHYEQYF. In DNA, the CDR3 is TGTGCCACCAGCAGAGGACTCCACTACGAGCAGTACTTC.

The V gene is TRBV15, the J gene TRBJ2-7; 9 nucleotides align to TRBD2. V was clipped by 0 bases and J by 2 bases; unmatched bases: 2. CDR3 length: 15 residues. The germline V gene has CDR1 LNHNV and CDR2 YYDKDF (reference sequence). The DNA for the CDR3 is TGTGCCACCAGCAGAGAAGCGGGGGGACCCTACGAGCAGTACTTC. Its translation: CATSREAGGPYEQYF.

The chain has TRBV7-3 and TRBJ2-1; possible D gene TRBD2, 5 bases. The CDR3 contains 16 residues. Between the trimmed V and J ends, which lost 5 bases and 0 bases, there was a span of 14 bases. Germline loops: CDR1 SGHTA, CDR2 FQGTGA. The CDR3, as DNA: TGTGCCAGCAGCGATCAAGCGGAGAGCTCCTACAATGAGCAGTTCTTC. It specifies CASSDQAESSYNEQFF.

This clone has only a few counts. The V gene is TRBV7-2, the J gene TRBJ2-6, with a possible D match to TRBD1 (6 bases). The CDR3 has 16 amino acids. Germline V gene lookup returns CDR1 SGHTA and CDR2 FQGNSA. V gave up 4 bases and J gave up 0 bases, with 10 bases separating them. CDR3 sequence reads: CASSSKGVSGANVLTF. The CDR3 nucleotides read TGTGCCAGCAGCTCCAAGGGGGTCTCTGGGGCCAACGTCCTGACTTTC.

This clone was observed a handful of times. This chain links TRBV27 with TRBJ2-3, with TRBD2 identical over 11 bases. With V trimmed by 6 bases and J by 6 bases, 5 bases remained unmatched. CDR3 length: 14 amino acids. Germline V gene data show CDR1 as MNHEY and CDR2 as SMNVEV (reference sequence). The CDR3 is CASSRRLAGDTQYF. The CDR3 bases are TGTGCCAGCAGCCGTCGACTAGCGGGGGATACGCAGTATTTT.

This clone appeared a few times. This chain links TRBV28 with TRBJ2-7, with TRBD1 matching over 9 bases. The V gene end was trimmed by 7 bases and the J gene end by 6 bases; junction bases not matched to a gene: 10. Germline V gives CDR1 MDHEN, CDR2 SYDVKM. The CDR3 totals 14 residues. DNA for the CDR3: TGTGCCAGCACCACTGGGGACAGGGTATCCGAGCAGTACTTC. Its protein is CASTTGDRVSEQYF.

The chain combines TRBV7-2 with TRBJ1-1, with TRBD1 matching over 7 bases. The germline gives CDR1 SGHTA, CDR2 FQGNSA. V was pared by 3 bases and J by 3 bases, with 4 bases of the junction left unmatched. The CDR3 is made up of 14 amino acids. The CDR3 DNA reads TGTGCCAGCAGCTTGAGCAGGGGGTACACTGAAGCTTTCTTT. Its protein is CASSLSRGYTEAFF.

This sequence joins TRBV28 and TRBJ2-7, with 9 bases that match TRBD1. This CDR3 spans 13 amino acids. The germline CDR1 and CDR2 sequences are MDHEN and SYDVKM. Trimming at V came to 6 bases and at J to 5 bases, leaving 5 bases not matched to a gene. CDR3 residues: CASRGQGRNEQYF. CDR3 coding DNA: TGTGCCAGCAGGGGACAGGGTAGGAACGAGCAGTACTTC.

This clone has more than one count but fewer than ten. The chain couples TRBV1 to TRBJ1-3; the table's D call, TRBD1, was not checked against the DNA. TRBV1 is deemed a pseudogene. CDR3 length equals 17 residues. CDR3 nucleotide sequence: TGCACCAGCAGCCAAGACTACTTGACAGGGTATGGAAACACCATATATTTT. Translating it yields CTSSQDYLTGYGNTIYF.

V usage is TRBV30 and J usage is TRBJ2-6; no clear D gene. Germline-derived CDR1 and CDR2 are GTSNPN and SVGIG (reference sequence). This CDR3 spans 13 amino acids. Trimming pared 5 bases from V and 4 bases from J, leaving 9 bases between. The CDR3: CAWGPAGANVLTF. CDR3 sequence (DNA): TGTGCCTGGGGGCCTGCGGGGGCCAACGTCCTGACTTTC.

This clone was seen a few times. The chain combines TRBV4-1 with TRBJ2-2, with 8 positions matching TRBD2. The CDR3 loop spans 16 amino acids. Germline assignment: CDR1 MGHRA and CDR2 YSYEKL. The trim removed 4 bases at V and 2 bases at J, leaving 6 bases unmatched. This CDR3 reads CASSRGSGGNTGELFF. CDR3 DNA: TGCGCCAGCAGCCGCGGAAGCGGGGGAAACACCGGGGAGCTGTTTTTT.

A remark on this clone: Distinct nucleotide sequences in the sample also encode this CDR3. The chain is built from TRBV7-2 and TRBJ2-1, with TRBD2 matching 13 bases. Per germline, CDR1 SGHTA and CDR2 FQGNSA. J gave up 7 bases and V 5 bases, and 5 bases lay outside the gene matches. The CDR3 spans 15 residues. CDR3 amino acids: CASSLGLAGSNEQFF. The CDR3, as DNA: TGTGCCAGCAGCCTGGGACTAGCGGGATCAAATGAGCAGTTCTTC. Variable domain in full (rest from reference TRBV7-2 and TRBJ2-1): GAGVSQSPSNKVTEKGKDVELRCDPISGHTALYWYRQSLGQGLEFLIYFQGNSAPDKSGLPSDRFSAERTGGSVSTLTIQRTQQEDSAVYLCASSLGLAGSNEQFFGPGTRLTVL.

V usage is TRBV28 and J usage is TRBJ2-3, with D unclear. V lost 2 bases, J lost 6 bases, and 6 bases lay in between. The germline CDR1 and CDR2 sequences are MDHEN and SYDVKM. The length of the CDR3 is 12 residues. Here the CDR3 DNA reads TGTGCCAGCAGTTTAAGTCGGGATACGCAGTATTTT. Translated, it gives CASSLSRDTQYF. Full variable domain (missing parts from reference TRBV28 and TRBJ2-3): DVKVTQSSRYLVKRTGEKVFLECVQDMDHENMFWYRQDPGLGLRLIYFSYDVKMKEKGDIPEGYSVSREKKERFSLILESASTNQTSMYLCASSLSRDTQYFGPGTRLTVL.

This clone came up a few times. The chain uses TRBV7-9 and TRBJ2-6; possibly TRBD1 for D (5 bases). Deletions cut 7 bases from V and 4 bases from J, with 17 bases between. The CDR3 is 16 residues long. Germline values: CDR1 SEHNR, CDR2 FQNEAQ (reference sequence). The DNA for the CDR3 is TGTGCCAGCACCCTAAGGGGCGGCATGGGGGCCAACGTCCTGACTTTC. Protein: CASTLRGGMGANVLTF.

This sequence joins TRBV19 and TRBJ2-2; D call uncertain. V was clipped by 2 bases and J by 0 bases, with 7 bases between them. The CDR3 is 15 amino acids. In germline, CDR1 is LNHDA, CDR2 SQIVND (reference sequence). In DNA form, the CDR3 reads TGTGCCAGTAGTATAAAACAAACGAACACCGGGGAGCTGTTTTTT. It encodes CASSIKQTNTGELFF.

This chain uses TRBV30 with TRBJ2-1; D is perhaps TRBD2 (5 bases). Germline V gene data show CDR1 as GTSNPN and CDR2 as SVGIG (reference sequence). V lost 2 bases, J lost 5 bases, and 7 bases lay in between. This CDR3 is built from 12 residues. The CDR3 nucleotides are TGTGCCTGGAGTCTAGCAGACAATGAGCAGTTCTTC. The encoded protein is CAWSLADNEQFF.

This clone was seen only a few times. CDR3 in amino acids: CAIREEGSETQYF. The CDR3 DNA follows: TGTGCCATCAGGGAGGAGGGTTCCGAGACCCAGTACTTC. V and J are TRBV10-3 and TRBJ2-5; D is perhaps TRBD2 (6 bases). The CDR3 length is 13 residues. CDR1 is ENHRY and CDR2 is SYGVKD in the germline V gene. V lost 6 bases, J lost 5 bases, and 13 bases lay in between.

V usage is TRBV4-3 and J usage is TRBJ2-7, with 8 bases aligning to TRBD1. In germline, CDR1 is LGHNA, CDR2 YSLEER. This CDR3 comprises 14 residues. J lost 3 bases, V lost 3 bases, and 4 bases had no gene match. This chain's CDR3 is CASSQDRVSYEQYF. In nucleotides, the CDR3 is TGCGCCAGCAGCCAGGACAGGGTTAGCTACGAGCAGTACTTC.

This clone was recorded a few times. The chain uses TRBV30 and TRBJ2-3, with 11 positions matching TRBD2. V was clipped by 1 base and J by 6 bases; unmatched bases: 3. The length of the CDR3 is 14 residues. The germline CDR1 and CDR2 sequences are GTSNPN and SVGIG (reference sequence). The CDR3 coding sequence is TGTGCCTGGAGTGGACTAGCGGGGCTGGATACGCAGTATTTT. This sequence encodes CAWSGLAGLDTQYF.

This chain joins TRBV6-5 and TRBJ1-1; a possible D gene is TRBD1 (6 bases). Trimming left V 2 bases short and J 1 base short, with 11 bases between. Germline loops: CDR1 MNHEY, CDR2 SVGAGI. CDR3 length equals 15 residues. CDR3 loop: CASSYAGQKNTEAFF. The CDR3 DNA reads TGTGCCAGCAGTTACGCCGGACAGAAGAACACTGAAGCTTTCTTT.